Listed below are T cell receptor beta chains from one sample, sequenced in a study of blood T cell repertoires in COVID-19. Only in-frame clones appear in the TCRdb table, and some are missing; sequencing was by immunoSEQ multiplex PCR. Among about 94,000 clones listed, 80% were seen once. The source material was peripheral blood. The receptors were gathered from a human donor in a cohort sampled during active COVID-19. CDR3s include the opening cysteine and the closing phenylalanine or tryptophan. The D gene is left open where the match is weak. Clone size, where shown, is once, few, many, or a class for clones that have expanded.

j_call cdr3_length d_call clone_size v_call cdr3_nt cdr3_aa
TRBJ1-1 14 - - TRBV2 TGTGCCAGCAGTAGAAACGGGGGAATGCTCGAAGCTTTCTTT CASSRNGGMLEAFF
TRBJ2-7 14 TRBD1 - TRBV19 TGTGCCAGTAGTATGGGACAGGGGGGATACGAGCAGTACTTC CASSMGQGGYEQYF
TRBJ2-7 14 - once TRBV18 TGTGCCAGCTCGGCTGGGACGCGGGGCTACGAGCAGTACTTC CASSAGTRGYEQYF
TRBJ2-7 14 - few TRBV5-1 TGCGCCAGCAGCTTTGATAGCGGAAACTACGAGCAGTACTTC CASSFDSGNYEQYF
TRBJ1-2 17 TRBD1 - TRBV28 TGTGCCAGCAGTTTCCCGGACAGGGATCATGGGAGCTATGGCTACACCTTC CASSFPDRDHGSYGYTF
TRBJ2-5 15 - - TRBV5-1 TGCGCCAGCAGCTTGGATACAGGGAGGGGAGAGACCCAGTACTTC CASSLDTGRGETQYF
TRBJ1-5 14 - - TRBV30 TGTGCCTGGAGTGTAGGGGGATTCGATCAGCCCCAGCATTTT CAWSVGGFDQPQHF
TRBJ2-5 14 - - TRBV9 TGTGCCAGCAGCCCCGGAGGGCCGGGAGAGACCCAGTACTTC CASSPGGPGETQYF
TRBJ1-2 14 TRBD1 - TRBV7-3 TGTGCCAGCAGTCCGGGACAGGGAATCAGCGGCTACACCTTC CASSPGQGISGYTF
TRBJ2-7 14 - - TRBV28 TGTGCCAGCAAATGGGGTTCGGAGGCCTACGAGCAGTACTTC CASKWGSEAYEQYF
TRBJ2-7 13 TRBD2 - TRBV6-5 TGTGCCAGCGCGACTAGCGGATACTACGAGCAGTACTTC CASATSGYYEQYF
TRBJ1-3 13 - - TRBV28 TGTGCCAGCGGGGGGGGCTCTGGAAACACCATATATTTT CASGGGSGNTIYF
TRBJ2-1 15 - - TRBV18 TGTGCCAGCTCACCGGAAAGGGGCTCCTACAATGAGCAGTTCTTC CASSPERGSYNEQFF
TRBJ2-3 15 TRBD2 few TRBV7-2 TGTGCCAGCAGCTCGTGGACTAGCTCCACAGATACGCAGTATTTT CASSSWTSSTDTQYF
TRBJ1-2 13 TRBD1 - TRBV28 TGTGCCAGCAGACCGACAGGGGTCTATGGCTACACCTTC CASRPTGVYGYTF
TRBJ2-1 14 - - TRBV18 TGTGCCAGCTCACCGTCGGGCCCTGGGGGCGAGCAGTTCTTC CASSPSGPGGEQFF
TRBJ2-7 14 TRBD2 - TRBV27 TGTGCCAGCAGCTCCAGCGGGAGGGGCTACGAGCAGTACTTC CASSSSGRGYEQYF
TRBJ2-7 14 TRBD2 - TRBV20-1 TGCAGTGCTAGTCCGGGAGGGGGATCCTACGAGCAGTACTTC CSASPGGGSYEQYF
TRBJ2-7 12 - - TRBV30 TGTGCCTGGAGTGTTAGTGGGAGCCAGCAGTACTTC CAWSVSGSQQYF
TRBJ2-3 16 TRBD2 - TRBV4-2 TGTGCCAGCAGCGCCGACGGGACTAGCGCCACAGATACGCAGTATTTT CASSADGTSATDTQYF
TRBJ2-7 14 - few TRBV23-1 TGCGCCAGCAGTCTAACCCCCAGCTCCTACGAGCAGTACTTC CASSLTPSSYEQYF
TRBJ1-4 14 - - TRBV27 TGTGCCAGCAGCCCTCCACAGAATAATGAAAAACTGTTTTTT CASSPPQNNEKLFF
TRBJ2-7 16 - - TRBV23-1 TGCGCCAGCAGTCAATTGTGGCGGGGATCGTCCTACGAGCAGTACTTC CASSQLWRGSSYEQYF
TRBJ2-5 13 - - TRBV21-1 TGTGCCAGTACAACTAGCGGCCAAGAGACCCAGTACTTC CASTTSGQETQYF
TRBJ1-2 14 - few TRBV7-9 TGTGCCAGCAGCTTACCATCGCAGGGGTATGGCTACACCTTC CASSLPSQGYGYTF
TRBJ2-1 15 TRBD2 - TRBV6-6 TGTGCCAGCAGTCCCCTAGCGGGAGTCAAGAATGAGCAGTTCTTC CASSPLAGVKNEQFF
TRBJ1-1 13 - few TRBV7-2 TGTGCCAGCAGCTTACGCAGAAACACTGAAGCTTTCTTT CASSLRRNTEAFF
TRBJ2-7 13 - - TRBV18 TGTGCCAGCTCTCTTGACCAGGGCGGCGAGCAGTACTTC CASSLDQGGEQYF
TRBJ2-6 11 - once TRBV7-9 TGTGCCAGCAGCCCCAACGCGGTCCTGACTTTC CASSPNAVLTF
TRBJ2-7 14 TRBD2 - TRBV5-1 TGCGCCAGCAGCTCCGGGACTAGGGCACACGAGCAGTACTTC CASSSGTRAHEQYF
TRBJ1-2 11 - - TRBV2 TGTGCCAGCAACCGCTACAGGGTTACGATCTTC CASNRYRVTIF